This T cell receptor beta chain was sequenced for a study of regulatory T cells in long-lasting Graves disease. Looking at the study overall: Persistence in Graves' disease denoted antithyroid drug use beyond 5 years alongside positive TSH receptor antibodies.

Broader study findings: Patients with persistent Graves' had lower TCR diversity than newly diagnosed patients. A greater number of public clonotypes (2,741) was shared by persistent patients than by new patients (about 960).

TCR beta libraries were built with iRepertoire HTBI primers and Arm-PCR of CDR3 regions. TCRdb reanalysed the multiplex PCR reads using MiXCR and keeps one entry per CDR3 protein. Counted here are about 310,000 distinct CDR3 sequences, 22% occurring once; the ten biggest clones make up approximately 60%. This clonotype was recorded many times. Its antigen is unknown. Time point here: persistent/refractory GD, antithyroid drugs over 5 years with positive TRAb. RNA isolated from PBMCs was used to make the TCR library. V lost 6 bases and J lost 11; bases outside the gene matches: 7. Germline lookup yields CDR1 MDHEN and CDR2 SYDVKM. The CDR3 is 12 amino acids.

Sequencing used peripheral blood mononuclear cells (PBMCs), obtained when the disease was refractory, from a patient treated with antithyroid drugs. This receptor was taken from a female donor with Graves disease. The V call is TRBV28, the J call TRBJ1-1, with TRBD1 matching over 9 bases. The CDR3 region is CASRSQGADAFF. The CDR3 DNA is TGTGCCAGCAGGTCACAGGGGGCCGACGCTTTCTTT.